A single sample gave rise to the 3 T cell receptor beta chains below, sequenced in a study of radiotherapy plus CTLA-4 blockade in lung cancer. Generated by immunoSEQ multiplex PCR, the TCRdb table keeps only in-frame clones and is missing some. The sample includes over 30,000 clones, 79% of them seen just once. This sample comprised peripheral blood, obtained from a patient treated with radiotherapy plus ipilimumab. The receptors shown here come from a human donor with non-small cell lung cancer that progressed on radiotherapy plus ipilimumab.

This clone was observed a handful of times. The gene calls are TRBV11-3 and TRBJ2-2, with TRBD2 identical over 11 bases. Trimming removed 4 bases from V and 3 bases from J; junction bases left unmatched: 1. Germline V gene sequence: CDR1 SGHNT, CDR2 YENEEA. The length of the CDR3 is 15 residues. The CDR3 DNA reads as TGTGCCAGCAGCTCGGGACTAGCGGACACCGGGGAGCTGTTTTTT. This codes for CASSSGLADTGELFF.

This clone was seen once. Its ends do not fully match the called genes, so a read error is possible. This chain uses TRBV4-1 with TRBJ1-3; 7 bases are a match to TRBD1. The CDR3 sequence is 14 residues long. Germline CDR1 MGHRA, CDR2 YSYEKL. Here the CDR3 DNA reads TGCGCCAGCAGCCTACAGGGGTTCGGAAACACCACATATTTT. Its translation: CASSLQGFGNTTYF.

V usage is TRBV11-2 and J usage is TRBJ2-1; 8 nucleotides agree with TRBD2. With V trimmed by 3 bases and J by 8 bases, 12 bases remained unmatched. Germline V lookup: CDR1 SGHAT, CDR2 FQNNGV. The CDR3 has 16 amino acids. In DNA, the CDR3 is TGTGCCAGCAGCTTTTTCTTTCGGGGGGGCCACGATGAGCAGTTCTTC. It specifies CASSFFFRGGHDEQFF.